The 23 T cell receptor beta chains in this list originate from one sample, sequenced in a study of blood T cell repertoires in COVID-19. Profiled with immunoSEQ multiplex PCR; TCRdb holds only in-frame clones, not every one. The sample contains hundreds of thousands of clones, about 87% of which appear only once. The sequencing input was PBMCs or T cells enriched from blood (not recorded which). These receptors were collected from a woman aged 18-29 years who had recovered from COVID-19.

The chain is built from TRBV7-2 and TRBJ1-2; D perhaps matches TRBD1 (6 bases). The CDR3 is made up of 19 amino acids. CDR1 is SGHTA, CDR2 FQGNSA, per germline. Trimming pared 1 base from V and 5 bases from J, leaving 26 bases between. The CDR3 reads CASSLVRGGRWGGKYGYTF. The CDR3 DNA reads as TGTGCCAGCAGCTTAGTCCGCGGGGGGCGCTGGGGGGGGAAATATGGCTACACCTTC. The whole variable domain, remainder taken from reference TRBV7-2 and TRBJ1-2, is GAGVSQSPSNKVTEKGKDVELRCDPISGHTALYWYRQSLGQGLEFLIYFQGNSAPDKSGLPSDRFSAERTGGSVSTLTIQRTQQEDSAVYLCASSLVRGGRWGGKYGYTFGSGTRLTVV.

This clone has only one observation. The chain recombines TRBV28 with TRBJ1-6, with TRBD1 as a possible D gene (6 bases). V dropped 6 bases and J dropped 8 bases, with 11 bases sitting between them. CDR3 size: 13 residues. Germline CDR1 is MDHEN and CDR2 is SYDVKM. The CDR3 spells CASSTDSYSPLHF. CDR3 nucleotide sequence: TGTGCCAGCAGCACGGACAGTTATTCACCCCTCCACTTT.

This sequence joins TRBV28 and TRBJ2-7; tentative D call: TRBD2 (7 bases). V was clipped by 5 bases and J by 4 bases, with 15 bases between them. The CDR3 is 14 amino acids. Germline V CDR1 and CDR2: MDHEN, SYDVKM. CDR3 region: CASSRLARGYEQYF. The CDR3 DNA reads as TGTGCCAGCAGTCGACTAGCAAGGGGGTACGAGCAGTACTTC.

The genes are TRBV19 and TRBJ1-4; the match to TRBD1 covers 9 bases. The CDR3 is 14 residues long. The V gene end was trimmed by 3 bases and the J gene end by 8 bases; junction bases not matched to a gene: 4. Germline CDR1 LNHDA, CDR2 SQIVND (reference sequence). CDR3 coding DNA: TGTGCCAGTAGTATTCGGACAGGGGAAGAAAAACTGTTTTTT. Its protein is CASSIRTGEEKLFF.

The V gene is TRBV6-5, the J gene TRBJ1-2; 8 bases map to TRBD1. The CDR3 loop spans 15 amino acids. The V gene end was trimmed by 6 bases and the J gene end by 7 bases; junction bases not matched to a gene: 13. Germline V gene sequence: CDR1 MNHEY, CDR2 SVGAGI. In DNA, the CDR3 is TGTGCCAGCAGGAATACGGGACAGGAGGGAGGTGGCTACACCTTC. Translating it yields CASRNTGQEGGGYTF.

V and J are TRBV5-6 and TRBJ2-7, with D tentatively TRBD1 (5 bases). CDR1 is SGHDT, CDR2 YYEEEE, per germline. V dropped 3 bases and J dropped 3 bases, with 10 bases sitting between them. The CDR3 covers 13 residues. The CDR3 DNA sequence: TGTGCCAGCAGCTCCCAGGGTAGCTACGAGCAGTACTTC. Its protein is CASSSQGSYEQYF.

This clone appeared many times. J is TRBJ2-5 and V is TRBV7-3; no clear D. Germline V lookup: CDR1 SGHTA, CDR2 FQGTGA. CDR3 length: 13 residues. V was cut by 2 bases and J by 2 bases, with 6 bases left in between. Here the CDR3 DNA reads TGTGCCAGCAGCTTATCCAGTCAAGAGACCCAGTACTTC. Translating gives CASSLSSQETQYF.

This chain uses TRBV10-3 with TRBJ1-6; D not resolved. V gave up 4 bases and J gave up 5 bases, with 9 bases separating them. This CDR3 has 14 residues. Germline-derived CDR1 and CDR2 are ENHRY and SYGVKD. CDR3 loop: CAISGTEDNSPLHF. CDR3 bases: TGTGCCATCAGTGGGACGGAGGATAATTCACCCCTCCACTTT.

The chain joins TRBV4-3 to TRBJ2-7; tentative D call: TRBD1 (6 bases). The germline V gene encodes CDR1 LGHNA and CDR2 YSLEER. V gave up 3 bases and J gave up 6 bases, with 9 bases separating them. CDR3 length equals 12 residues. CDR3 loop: CASSQAGAEQYF. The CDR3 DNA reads TGCGCCAGCAGCCAGGCAGGGGCCGAGCAGTACTTC.

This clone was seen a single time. CDR3 sequence: CASSVATGKEGEKLFF. CDR3 nucleotides: TGTGCCAGCAGCGTAGCTACCGGGAAGGAGGGTGAAAAACTGTTTTTT. The chain couples TRBV9 to TRBJ1-4; D unresolved. V was pared by 0 bases and J by 7 bases, with 16 bases between. Germline CDR1 is SGDLS and CDR2 is YYNGEE. The CDR3 spans 16 residues.

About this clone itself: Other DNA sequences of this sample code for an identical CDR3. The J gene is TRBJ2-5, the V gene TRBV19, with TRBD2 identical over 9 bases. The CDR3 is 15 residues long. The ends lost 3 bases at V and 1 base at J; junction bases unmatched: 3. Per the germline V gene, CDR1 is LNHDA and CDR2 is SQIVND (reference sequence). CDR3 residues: CASSMGAGGQETQYF. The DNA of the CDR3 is TGTGCCAGTAGTATGGGAGCGGGGGGCCAAGAGACCCAGTACTTC.

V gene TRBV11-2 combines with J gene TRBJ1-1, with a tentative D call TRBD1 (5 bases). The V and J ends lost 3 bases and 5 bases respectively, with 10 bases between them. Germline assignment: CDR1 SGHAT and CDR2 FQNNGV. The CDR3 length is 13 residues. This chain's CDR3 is CASSFGQGTEAFF. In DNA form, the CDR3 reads TGTGCCAGCAGCTTCGGACAAGGAACTGAAGCTTTCTTT.

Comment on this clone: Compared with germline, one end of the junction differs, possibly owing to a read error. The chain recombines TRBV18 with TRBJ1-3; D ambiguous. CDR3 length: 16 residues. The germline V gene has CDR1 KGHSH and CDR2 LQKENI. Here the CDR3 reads CTSSRTKQKSGNTIYF. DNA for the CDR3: TGTACCAGCTCACGAACCAAACAGAAATCTGGAAACACCATATATTTT.

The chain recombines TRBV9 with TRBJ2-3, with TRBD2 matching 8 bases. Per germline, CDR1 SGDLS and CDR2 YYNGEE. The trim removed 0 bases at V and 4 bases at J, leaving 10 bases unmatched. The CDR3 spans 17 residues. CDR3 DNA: TGTGCCAGCAGCGTAGCGGGAGCGGGAGATGGAGCAGATACGCAGTATTTT. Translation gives CASSVAGAGDGADTQYF.

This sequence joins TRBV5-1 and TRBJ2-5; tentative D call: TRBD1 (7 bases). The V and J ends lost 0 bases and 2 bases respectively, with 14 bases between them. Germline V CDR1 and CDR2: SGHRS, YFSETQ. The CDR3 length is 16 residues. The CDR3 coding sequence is TGCGCCAGCAGCTTGGGGCAGGGGGGACCTCAAGAGACCCAGTACTTC. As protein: CASSLGQGGPQETQYF.

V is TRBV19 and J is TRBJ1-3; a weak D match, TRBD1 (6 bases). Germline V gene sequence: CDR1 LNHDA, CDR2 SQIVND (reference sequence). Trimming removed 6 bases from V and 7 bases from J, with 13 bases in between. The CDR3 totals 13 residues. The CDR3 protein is CASSTAGANTIYF. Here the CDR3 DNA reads TGTGCCAGTAGCACGGCAGGGGCGAACACCATATATTTT.

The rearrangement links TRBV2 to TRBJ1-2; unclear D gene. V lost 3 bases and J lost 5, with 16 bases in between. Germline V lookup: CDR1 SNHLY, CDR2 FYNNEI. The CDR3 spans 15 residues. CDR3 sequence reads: CASSEYTTGGYGYTF. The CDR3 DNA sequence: TGTGCCAGCAGTGAGTACACGACGGGAGGGTATGGCTACACCTTC.

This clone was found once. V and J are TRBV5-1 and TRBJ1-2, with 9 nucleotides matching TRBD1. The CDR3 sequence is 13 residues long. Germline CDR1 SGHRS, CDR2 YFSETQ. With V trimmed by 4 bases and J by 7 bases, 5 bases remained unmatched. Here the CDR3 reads CASSEQGAGGYTF. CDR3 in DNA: TGCGCCAGCAGCGAACAGGGGGCGGGTGGCTACACCTTC.

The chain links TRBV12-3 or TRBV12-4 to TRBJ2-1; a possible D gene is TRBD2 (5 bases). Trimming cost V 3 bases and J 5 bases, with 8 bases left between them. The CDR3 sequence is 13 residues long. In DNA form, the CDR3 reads TGTGCCAGCAGTTTTTCGACTAACAATGAGCAGTTCTTC. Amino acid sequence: CASSFSTNNEQFF.

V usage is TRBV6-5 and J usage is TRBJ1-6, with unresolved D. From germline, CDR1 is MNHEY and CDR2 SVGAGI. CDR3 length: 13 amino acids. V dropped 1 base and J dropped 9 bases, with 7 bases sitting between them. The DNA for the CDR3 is TGTGCCAGCAGTTACTTAGGCGGTTCACCCCTCCACTTT. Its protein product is CASSYLGGSPLHF.

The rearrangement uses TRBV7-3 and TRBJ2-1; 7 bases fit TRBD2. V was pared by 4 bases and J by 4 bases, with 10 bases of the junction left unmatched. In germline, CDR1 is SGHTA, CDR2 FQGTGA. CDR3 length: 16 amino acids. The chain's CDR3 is CASSSRGSVGYNEQFF. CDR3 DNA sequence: TGTGCCAGCAGCTCACGCGGGAGCGTCGGGTACAATGAGCAGTTCTTC.

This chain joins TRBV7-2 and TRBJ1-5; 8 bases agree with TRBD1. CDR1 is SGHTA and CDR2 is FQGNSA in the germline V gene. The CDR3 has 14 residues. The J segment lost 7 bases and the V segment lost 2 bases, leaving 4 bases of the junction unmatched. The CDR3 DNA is TGTGCCAGCAGCTTACACAGGGGGGGACAGCCCCAGCATTTT. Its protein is CASSLHRGGQPQHF.

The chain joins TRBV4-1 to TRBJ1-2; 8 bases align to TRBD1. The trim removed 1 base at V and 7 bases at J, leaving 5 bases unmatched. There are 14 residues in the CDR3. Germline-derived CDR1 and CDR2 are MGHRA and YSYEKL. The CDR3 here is CASSQVAGGFGYTF. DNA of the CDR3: TGCGCCAGCAGCCAAGTAGCAGGGGGCTTTGGCTACACCTTC.